This record looks at one TCR beta chain sequence and its context. The data were taken from a study of blood T cell repertoires in COVID-19. Assignment of participants to cohorts was predicated upon participant-reported clinical history. This CDR3 contains 15 residues. Germline V gene data show CDR1 as MNHEY and CDR2 as SVGAGI. Losses at the gene ends were 7 bases for V and 8 bases for J; bases not matched to a gene: 15. Authors' data handling: Using reference gene primer amplification, nucleated cell counts were estimated. Repertoires were generated with immunoSEQ multiplex PCR, while TCRdb's copy carries only in-frame clones and drops some. From that table come the V and J calls and clone size; the DNA was used to work out D and trimming. The sample shows approximately 360,000 clones, 80% to 85% of them seen only once.

The J gene is TRBJ1-2, the V gene TRBV6-5; the match to TRBD1 covers 8 bases. The material sequenced was PBMCs or T cells enriched from blood (not recorded which). The clonotype originates from a woman in her forties or fifties who had recovered from COVID-19. CDR3 amino acids: CASNPGQVGAYGYTF. DNA of the CDR3: TGTGCCAGCAATCCGGGACAGGTCGGGGCGTACGGCTACACCTTC.